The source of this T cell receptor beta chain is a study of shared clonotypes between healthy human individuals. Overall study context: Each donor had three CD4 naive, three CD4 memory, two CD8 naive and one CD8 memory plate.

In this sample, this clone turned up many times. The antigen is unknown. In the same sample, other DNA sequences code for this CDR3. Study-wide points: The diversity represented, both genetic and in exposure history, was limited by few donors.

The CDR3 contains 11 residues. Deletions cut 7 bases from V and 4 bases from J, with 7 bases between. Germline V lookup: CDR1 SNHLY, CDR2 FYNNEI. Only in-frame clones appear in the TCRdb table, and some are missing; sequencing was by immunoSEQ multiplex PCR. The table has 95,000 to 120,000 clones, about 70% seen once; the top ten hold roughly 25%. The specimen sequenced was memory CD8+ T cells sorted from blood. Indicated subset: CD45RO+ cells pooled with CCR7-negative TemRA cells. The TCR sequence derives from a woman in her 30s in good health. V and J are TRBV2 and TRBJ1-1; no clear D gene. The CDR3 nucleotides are TGTGCCAGCAAAGGGAGCACTGAAGCTTTCTTT. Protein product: CASKGSTEAFF.